These 18 T cell receptor beta chains share one sample of origin, sequenced in a study of T-cell reconstitution after alpha-beta-depleted transplantation in children. As it was prepared, the TCRbeta library received unique molecular identifiers. MiXCR was run by TCRdb on the PCR reads, yielding one entry per CDR3 protein. This table holds hundreds of thousands of distinct CDR3 sequences, 8% to 11% found once. Source: PBMCs, taken before TCRalphabeta/CD19-depleted stem cell transplant. The receptors stem from a child aged 2 to 10 with inherited bone marrow failure, due to receive a stem cell transplant.

In the case of this clonotype: The junction departs from germline at one end; a sequencing error may be responsible. This rearrangement joins TRBV5-6 to TRBJ1-5; tentatively, D is TRBD1 (5 bases). Germline V gene lookup returns CDR1 SGHDT and CDR2 YYEEEE. CDR3 length: 16 residues. The CDR3 protein is CASSLASGRSSQPQHF. DNA of the CDR3: TGTGCCAGCAGCTTGGCCTCAGGGAGGAGCAGTCAGCCCCAGCATTTT.

This clonotype was observed a handful of times. V is TRBV11-3 and J is TRBJ2-3; 9 positions match TRBD2. The germline gives CDR1 SGHNT, CDR2 YENEEA. The CDR3 totals 13 residues. V lost 8 bases and J lost 4; bases outside the gene matches: 4. Here the CDR3 DNA reads TGTGCCAGCGCGGGGGGGGCCCCAGATACGCAGTATTTT. This encodes CASAGGAPDTQYF.

This clonotype appeared many times. The chain is built from TRBV5-5 and TRBJ2-3; D remains ambiguous. V lost 4 bases, J lost 2 bases, and 11 bases lay in between. CDR3 length: 14 residues. CDR1 and CDR2 from the germline V gene are SGHKS and YYEKEE (reference sequence). The CDR3: CASSLLPLTDTQYF. The DNA of the CDR3 is TGTGCCAGCAGCCTTTTGCCCCTCACAGATACGCAGTATTTT.

V usage is TRBV28 and J usage is TRBJ2-7, with unresolved D. This CDR3 contains 15 residues. V was clipped by 8 bases and J by 5 bases, with 22 bases between them. CDR1 and CDR2 (germline): MDHEN, SYDVKM. The DNA of the CDR3 is TGTGCCAGCCAAATTAGTCGGTGGGGTCGCCACGAGCAGTACTTC. As protein: CASQISRWGRHEQYF.

This clonotype appeared many times. This sequence joins TRBV7-8 and TRBJ2-5; D is perhaps TRBD2 (6 bases). Trimming took off 4 bases at V and 8 bases at J, with 17 bases between the two ends. The germline CDR1 and CDR2 sequences are SGHVS and FQNEAQ. The CDR3 consists of 14 residues. The CDR3: CASSSRLVYLTQYF. As DNA, the CDR3 is TGTGCCAGCAGCTCCCGACTAGTTTATTTAACCCAGTACTTC.

Ten or more counts support this clonotype. This chain uses TRBV5-4 with TRBJ2-3; D may be TRBD2 (7 bases). Germline values: CDR1 SGHNT, CDR2 YYREEE (reference sequence). The CDR3 is made up of 16 amino acids. Trimming left V 2 bases short and J 2 bases short, with 15 bases between. The CDR3 loop is CASSLNRGGPTDTQYF. For the CDR3, the DNA is TGTGCCAGCAGCTTAAATCGCGGGGGCCCCACAGATACGCAGTATTTT.

Ten or more counts support this clonotype. The rearrangement links TRBV5-1 to TRBJ2-1; 8 positions agree with TRBD1. J was trimmed by 5 bases and V by 0 bases; bases with no gene match: 4. Germline CDR1 is SGHRS and CDR2 is YFSETQ. The CDR3 extends over 15 amino acids. DNA of the CDR3: TGCGCCAGCAGCTTGGCGGGACAGGAAGACAATGAGCAGTTCTTC. Translated: CASSLAGQEDNEQFF.

The V and J genes are TRBV5-1 and TRBJ1-1, with D possibly being TRBD1 (5 bases). The V gene's germline CDR1 is SGHRS and CDR2 YFSETQ. The CDR3 has 15 amino acids. The germline V and J ends were trimmed by 0 bases and 4 bases, with 13 bases remaining between them. This CDR3 reads CASSLALGGVTEAFF. The CDR3 DNA reads as TGCGCCAGCAGCTTGGCTCTGGGGGGGGTCACTGAAGCTTTCTTT.

On this clonotype: With a much larger clone just one base away, this may be a read error. V usage is TRBV27 and J usage is TRBJ2-7, with a possible D match to TRBD2 (5 bases). The CDR3 totals 13 residues. Germline V gives CDR1 MNHEY, CDR2 SMNVEV (reference sequence). The CDR3 DNA reads TGTGCCAGCAGTCCCGGGATCGCTTACGGGCAGTACTTC. Its protein product is CASSPGIAYGQYF.

Many counts were recorded for this clonotype. The V call is TRBV19, the J call TRBJ2-2; no definite D call. Per the germline V gene, CDR1 is LNHDA and CDR2 is SQIVND (reference sequence). The germline V and J ends were trimmed by 6 bases and 2 bases, with 10 bases remaining between them. The CDR3 consists of 14 residues. CDR3: CASSPWLNTGELFF. The CDR3 DNA sequence: TGTGCCAGTAGCCCATGGCTCAACACCGGGGAGCTGTTTTTT.

The rearrangement links TRBV9 to TRBJ2-2, with 10 positions matching TRBD2. Germline trimming cut 0 bases from V and 3 bases from J; bases unmatched to any gene: 5. CDR1 and CDR2 from the germline V gene are SGDLS and YYNGEE. CDR3 length: 17 residues. CDR3 DNA: TGTGCCAGCAGCGTAGAGCGTAGCGGGAGGTACACCGGGGAGCTGTTTTTT. Amino acid sequence: CASSVERSGRYTGELFF.

The table lists this clonotype with a few counts. The chain combines TRBV9 with TRBJ2-7; D unresolved. The CDR3 length is 13 residues. Trimming removed 0 bases at V and 3 bases at J, with 7 bases between. CDR1 is SGDLS, CDR2 YYNGEE, per germline. CDR3: CASSVDIDYEQYF. The CDR3 DNA follows: TGTGCCAGCAGCGTAGATATCGACTACGAGCAGTACTTC.

The V gene is TRBV9, the J gene TRBJ2-1; 9 bases match TRBD2. The germline gives CDR1 SGDLS, CDR2 YYNGEE. The CDR3 length is 15 residues. After removal of 4 bases from V and 9 bases from J, the junction contained 11 bases not matched to a gene. The CDR3 nucleotides read TGTGCCAGCAGCCCATCCGGGACTAGCTTTGGTGAGCAGTTCTTC. Translated: CASSPSGTSFGEQFF. Combining the CDR3 with reference TRBV9 and TRBJ2-1 gives the whole variable domain DSGVTQTPKHLITATGQRVTLRCSPRSGDLSVYWYQQSLDQGLQFLIQYYNGEERAKGNILERFSAQQFPDLHSELNLSSLELGDSALYFCASSPSGTSFGEQFFGPGTRLTVL.

This clonotype was observed many times. CDR3 region: CASSFEGNEQFF. The CDR3 nucleotides read TGCGCCAGCAGCTTTGAGGGGAATGAGCAGTTCTTC. The chain recombines TRBV5-1 with TRBJ2-1; D is tentatively TRBD1 or TRBD2 (5 bases each). The CDR3 consists of 12 residues. Germline CDR1 is SGHRS and CDR2 is YFSETQ. The ends were cut back, 2 bases at V and 7 bases at J, with 7 bases in the middle. Combining the CDR3 with reference TRBV5-1 and TRBJ2-1 gives the whole variable domain KAGVTQTPRYLIKTRGQQVTLSCSPISGHRSVSWYQQTPGQGLQFLFEYFSETQRNKGNFPGRFSGRQFSNSRSEMNVSTLELGDSALYLCASSFEGNEQFFGPGTRLTVL.

A remark on this clonotype: This may stem from a read error, because a much larger clone lies one nucleotide away. The chain couples TRBV9 to TRBJ2-5, with a tentative D call TRBD2 (5 bases). Germline V gives CDR1 SGDLS, CDR2 YYNGEE. CDR3 size: 14 residues. CDR3 nucleotide sequence: TGTGACAGCGGAGTCGGCGAGGGTCAAGAGACCCAGTACTTC. Translated, it gives CDSGVGEGQETQYF.

The sample holds many counts of this clonotype. The chain is built from TRBV2 and TRBJ2-2; 8 nucleotides agree with TRBD2. This CDR3 region has 15 residues. V trimming: 7 bases; J trimming: 2 bases; junction bases outside the gene matches: 6. CDR1 and CDR2 (germline): SNHLY, FYNNEI. The CDR3 DNA follows: TGTGCCAGCAACTTTGTAGCGGGAAACACCGGGGAGCTGTTTTTT. As protein: CASNFVAGNTGELFF.

Only a few counts were recorded for this clonotype. The genes are TRBV11-3 and TRBJ2-2; TRBD2 matches 7 bases. With 2 bases clipped from V and 1 base from J, the junction kept 10 bases outside the gene matches. The CDR3 extends over 18 amino acids. Germline values: CDR1 SGHNT, CDR2 YENEEA. The CDR3 loop reads CASSLLTLAALNTGELFF. CDR3 sequence (DNA): TGTGCCAGCAGCTTACTCACCCTAGCGGCCTTGAACACCGGGGAGCTGTTTTTT.

This clonotype was recorded a few times. The chain couples TRBV10-3 to TRBJ2-1; D gene uncertain. The CDR3 contains 16 residues. From germline, CDR1 is ENHRY and CDR2 SYGVKD. Trimming stripped 2 bases from V and 0 bases from J, with 11 bases between. CDR3 in amino acids: CAISEPDTSSYNEQFF. The DNA of the CDR3 is TGTGCCATCAGTGAGCCCGACACGAGCTCCTACAATGAGCAGTTCTTC.